This T cell receptor beta chain was identified in a study of blood T cell repertoires in COVID-19 (dated by TCRdb to the early 2020s). Regarding the study in general: The collaborator samples originated in the United States, Italy and Spain and spanned the acute and convalescent phases of COVID-19. The prospective study material was composed of cDNA or gDNA derived from T cells, B-cell-depleted T cells, or PBMCs. Subjects who had been exposed to COVID-19, were actively infected with it, or had recovered from it provided the deeply sampled blood TCRbeta repertoires that made up the dataset. The repertoires were released in a freely available public database intended as a resource for research on the immune response to SARS-CoV-2. The samples were drawn from two sources: the first 160 participants of the ongoing ImmuneRACE study, and 1,254 subjects contributed by 6 global collaborators. A de-identified subject ID, COVID-19 status, age in years and sex were almost always included in the sample metadata. Where HLA class I and class II types were available, the types were taken from metadata supplied by the sample provider, not from assay-based typing. What the research found in general, with its limitations: The quantity of clinical and demographic metadata differed by source and by participant and was supplied without curation.

TCRbeta CDR3 regions were amplified from genomic DNA using the immunoSEQ Assay, a bias-controlled multiplex PCR. The paper's data handling went like this. Within the assay, amplification of reference gene primers was used to estimate how many nucleated cells each sample contained. To quantify the absolute abundance of each unique TCRbeta CDR3 rearrangement, sequence reads were collapsed and filtered. Productive Simpson clonality was computed per sample as the square root of Simpson's diversity index over productive rearrangements. Held by TCRdb, this immuneACCESS table contains in-frame sequences only and omits some clones. Under half of the omission traces to an unresolved V gene where checked; the cause of the rest is unknown. V and J calls and clone size are as listed in that table; D and trimming were resolved from the DNA. This sample lists 350,000 to 450,000 clones; 75% to 90% were detected once. Of the sample, about 1.4% falls within the top ten clones.

The germline V gene encodes CDR1 MDHEN and CDR2 SYDVKM. Between the V and J ends, shortened by 3 bases and 3 bases respectively, the junction contains 12 bases. Counted from cysteine to phenylalanine, this CDR3 has 15 amino acids. The retained sequence is limited to the CDR3, 45 bases, with the frame set at the first base. On this clone itself: Its antigen remains undetermined. No much larger clone exists at a distance of one base, and base qualities are not known.

At one collaborating source in Seattle, patients were enrolled during active infection and were followed longitudinally through the course of disease. Collaborating institutions collected whole blood in K2EDTA tubes following their own protocols. For TCRbeta analysis, collaborator samples were shipped as frozen whole blood, as isolated PBMCs, or as DNA extracted from either sample type. The sequenced sample was peripheral blood. This clonotype was sampled from a middle-aged woman with COVID-19, enrolled during active disease. The chain employs TRBV28 and TRBJ2-1, and the D gene may be TRBD2, 6 bases matching. The DNA sequence reads TGTGCCAGCAGTTTTGGAGGGGCATACTACAATGAGCAGTTCTTC. This gives the protein CASSFGGAYYNEQFF.